The 22 T cell receptor beta chains listed next were all sequenced from one sample in a study of beta chain features in type 1 diabetes. Reverse transcription of all isolated RNA meant that expressed TCRB transcripts were sequenced. Here immunoSEQ multiplex PCR was the method, and the copy in TCRdb shows in-frame clones only, minus some. Found here are a few hundred thousand clones, about 14% of them singletons; the top ten hold roughly 0.017%. The sequencing sample was made of naive CD4+ T cells from blood. The origin of the receptors is a young woman in good health.

This clone showed up just a few times. This chain connects TRBV5-4 to TRBJ1-4, with D perhaps matching TRBD1 (6 bases). Trimming cost V 1 base and J 7 bases, with 11 bases left between them. Germline V CDR1 and CDR2: SGHNT, YYREEE (reference sequence). The CDR3 spans 14 residues. CDR3 sequence (DNA): TGTGCCAGCAGCTTGCAGGGGACGAGTGAAAAACTGTTTTTT. This codes for CASSLQGTSEKLFF.

The chain joins TRBV5-1 to TRBJ1-2; TRBD1 matches at 7 bases. CDR3 size: 14 residues. Looked up from germline, CDR1 is SGHRS and CDR2 is YFSETQ. Trimming at V came to 0 bases and at J to 6 bases, leaving 5 bases not matched to a gene. CDR3 DNA: TGCGCCAGCAGCTTGGCTACAGGGGACAATGGCTACACCTTC. Protein sequence: CASSLATGDNGYTF.

The chain links TRBV6-5 to TRBJ1-1; D is possibly TRBD1 (6 bases). The V end was cut by 3 bases, the J end by 4 bases, with 12 bases between. This CDR3 region has 14 residues. Per the germline V gene, CDR1 is MNHEY and CDR2 is SVGAGI. This CDR3 is CASSYDLGATEAFF. CDR3 nucleotides: TGTGCCAGCAGTTATGATCTGGGGGCCACTGAAGCTTTCTTT.

This clone was observed a handful of times. The rearrangement joins TRBV30 to TRBJ2-1; 7 nucleotides align to TRBD2. This CDR3 contains 13 residues. Per the germline V gene, CDR1 is GTSNPN and CDR2 is SVGIG (reference sequence). The V and J ends lost 1 base and 5 bases, in that order; junction bases with no gene match: 2. The CDR3 region has the DNA TGTGCCTGGAGTGCCGGGACTAACAATGAGCAGTTCTTC. It yields the protein CAWSAGTNNEQFF.

This clone was detected only a few times. The chain joins TRBV30 to TRBJ2-7, with D possibly TRBD1 on 6 matching bases. Germline V gene data show CDR1 as GTSNPN and CDR2 as SVGIG (reference sequence). The ends were cut back, 8 bases at V and 0 bases at J, with 14 bases in the middle. The CDR3 loop spans 13 amino acids. The CDR3 DNA reads TGTGCCCGAAGCACAGGGAGCTCCTACGAGCAGTACTTC. Translating gives CARSTGSSYEQYF.

This chain uses TRBV7-9 with TRBJ2-7; 7 bases are a match to TRBD2. CDR1 and CDR2 (germline): SEHNR, FQNEAQ (reference sequence). This CDR3 is built from 13 residues. Losses at the gene ends were 11 bases for V and 5 bases for J; bases not matched to a gene: 12. The CDR3 is CAVRHGRKDEQYF. In DNA, the CDR3 is TGTGCCGTTAGACACGGGAGGAAGGACGAGCAGTACTTC.

CDR3 region: CSATYREEQYF. In DNA form, the CDR3 reads TGCAGTGCTACTTACAGGGAAGAGCAGTACTTC. V usage is TRBV20-1 and J usage is TRBJ2-7; D might be TRBD1 (6 bases). Between the trimmed V and J ends, which lost 4 bases and 7 bases, there was a span of 11 bases. Germline V CDR1 and CDR2: DFQATT, SNEGSKA (reference sequence). This CDR3 is built from 11 residues.

This chain links TRBV5-1 with TRBJ2-1; D remains ambiguous. V lost 4 bases, J lost 3 bases, and 11 bases lay in between. The germline gives CDR1 SGHRS, CDR2 YFSETQ. This CDR3 region has 14 residues. This chain's CDR3 is CASSGQANYNEQFF. The DNA of the CDR3 is TGCGCCAGCAGCGGGCAGGCCAACTACAATGAGCAGTTCTTC. Full variable domain (outside the CDR3, taken from reference TRBV5-1 and TRBJ2-1): KAGVTQTPRYLIKTRGQQVTLSCSPISGHRSVSWYQQTPGQGLQFLFEYFSETQRNKGNFPGRFSGRQFSNSRSEMNVSTLELGDSALYLCASSGQANYNEQFFGPGTRLTVL.

The chain is built from TRBV11-2 and TRBJ2-7, with TRBD2 identical over 7 bases. This CDR3 has 14 amino acids. Germline trimming cut 4 bases from V and 3 bases from J; bases unmatched to any gene: 6. CDR1 and CDR2 (germline): SGHAT, FQNNGV. In DNA, the CDR3 is TGTGCCAGCAGCTCTACAGCGGGGTTCTACGAGCAGTACTTC. Its protein product is CASSSTAGFYEQYF.

This clone turned up a few times. The V gene is TRBV30, the J gene TRBJ2-7; tentative D call: TRBD1 (6 bases). This CDR3 spans 14 amino acids. CDR1 and CDR2 (germline): GTSNPN, SVGIG (reference sequence). Trimming removed 3 bases at V and 3 bases at J, with 15 bases between. CDR3: CAWRTWTEYYEQYF. The CDR3 DNA reads as TGTGCCTGGAGAACTTGGACAGAGTACTACGAGCAGTACTTC.

DNA of the CDR3: TGCGCCAGCAGCCAACCCCCCTCCCCGACCCAGTACTTC. Protein sequence: CASSQPPSPTQYF. The chain uses TRBV4-1 and TRBJ2-5; the D is unclear. The length of the CDR3 is 13 residues. Germline assignment: CDR1 MGHRA and CDR2 YSYEKL. Deletions cut 2 bases from V and 7 bases from J, with 11 bases between.

This clone was found a few times. This chain joins TRBV10-3 and TRBJ2-7; 9 bases fit TRBD2. The CDR3 consists of 14 residues. CDR1 is ENHRY and CDR2 is SYGVKD in the germline V gene. The trim removed 0 bases at V and 7 bases at J, leaving 4 bases unmatched. DNA for the CDR3: TGTGCCATCAGTGAGTCGATAGCGGGAGTGGAGCAGTACTTC. Translating gives CAISESIAGVEQYF.

The chain is built from TRBV28 and TRBJ1-5; 7 bases match TRBD1. The length of the CDR3 is 14 residues. Germline V CDR1 and CDR2: MDHEN, SYDVKM. The V gene end was trimmed by 6 bases and the J gene end by 4 bases; junction bases not matched to a gene: 6. The CDR3 DNA reads TGTGCCAGCAGCCGACGACAGGGAAATCAGCCCCAGCATTTT. Protein product: CASSRRQGNQPQHF.

This clone turned up a few times. This chain joins TRBV28 and TRBJ1-2; TRBD1 aligns across 12 bases. V lost 6 bases to trimming and J lost 8 bases; unmatched junction nucleotides: 10. CDR3 length: 15 amino acids. The germline CDR1 and CDR2 sequences are MDHEN and SYDVKM. The chain's CDR3 is CASRLTGQGARGYTF. The CDR3 region has the DNA TGTGCCAGCAGGCTTACGGGACAGGGGGCTCGAGGCTACACCTTC.

In this sample, this clone turned up a few times. The V and J genes are TRBV6-5 and TRBJ1-2; no clear D. The CDR3 runs 13 residues. The germline V and J ends were trimmed by 8 bases and 2 bases, with 12 bases remaining between them. In germline, CDR1 is MNHEY, CDR2 SVGAGI. CDR3 sequence (DNA): TGTGCCAGCGCGGCTGACCGAAACTATGGCTACACCTTC. Translated, it gives CASAADRNYGYTF.

This clone was seen a handful of times. The chain combines TRBV30 with TRBJ2-7, with 9 bases identical to TRBD1. Germline V lookup: CDR1 GTSNPN, CDR2 SVGIG (reference sequence). Unmatched junction bases numbered 10, after V lost 0 bases and J lost 4 bases. This CDR3 is built from 16 residues. CDR3 in DNA: TGTGCCTGGAGTGTAAGTAGGGGACAGGGAGGATACGAGCAGTACTTC. Its translation: CAWSVSRGQGGYEQYF.

Only a few counts were recorded for this clone. This chain uses TRBV15 with TRBJ1-5, with 7 bases lining up with TRBD1. The V and J ends lost 0 bases and 7 bases, in that order; junction bases with no gene match: 6. The CDR3 has 15 amino acids. Looked up from germline, CDR1 is LNHNV and CDR2 is YYDKDF (reference sequence). CDR3 nucleotides: TGTGCCACCAGCAGAGATCAAAAGGGGGCCCAGCCCCAGCATTTT. Its translation: CATSRDQKGAQPQHF.

This sequence joins TRBV29-1 and TRBJ2-1; TRBD2 matches at 7 bases. The CDR3 extends over 16 amino acids. Germline lookup yields CDR1 SQVTM and CDR2 ANQGSEA. The J segment lost 7 bases and the V segment lost 4 bases, leaving 16 bases of the junction unmatched. CDR3 in DNA: TGCAGCGTTGGCGGGTCGGTCGGGAGGCACGGAAATGAGCAGTTCTTC. It specifies CSVGGSVGRHGNEQFF.

This clone has just a few counts. V and J are TRBV28 and TRBJ1-5, with a possible D match to TRBD1 (6 bases). This CDR3 region has 14 residues. The germline CDR1 and CDR2 sequences are MDHEN and SYDVKM. V lost 5 bases and J 3 bases, leaving 11 bases between the germline ends. CDR3 DNA: TGTGCCAGCAGTATCGGGACACTCAATCAGCCCCAGCATTTT. Translation: CASSIGTLNQPQHF.

The gene calls are TRBV9 and TRBJ2-1; 8 bases fit TRBD1. Looked up from germline, CDR1 is SGDLS and CDR2 is YYNGEE. After removal of 2 bases from V and 8 bases from J, the junction contained 9 bases not matched to a gene. CDR3 length equals 15 residues. The CDR3 region is CASSVRQGMGDEQFF. Written as DNA, the CDR3 is TGTGCCAGCAGCGTTCGACAGGGGATGGGCGATGAGCAGTTCTTC.

This clone turned up a few times. This chain uses TRBV6-5 with TRBJ2-3; 7 bases match TRBD1. The CDR3 length is 15 residues. Unmatched junction bases numbered 8, after V lost 4 bases and J lost 4 bases. Germline CDR1 MNHEY, CDR2 SVGAGI. CDR3 in DNA: TGTGCCAGCAGTTCCTCATATGACAGGGCAGATACGCAGTATTTT. As protein: CASSSSYDRADTQYF.

The rearrangement joins TRBV29-1 to TRBJ1-2; D might be TRBD1 (5 bases). Germline-derived CDR1 and CDR2 are SQVTM and ANQGSEA. The CDR3 extends over 14 amino acids. V dropped 7 bases and J dropped 8 bases, with 23 bases sitting between them. The CDR3: CSAYVGTPKGGYTF. CDR3 bases: TGCAGCGCCTACGTCGGGACTCCCAAAGGCGGCTACACCTTC.